This T cell receptor (beta chain) was recorded in a study of blood T cell repertoires in COVID-19. Only in-frame clones appear in the TCRdb table, and some are missing; sequencing was by immunoSEQ multiplex PCR. The sample carries some 200,000 clones, around 87% recorded once. The CDR3 consists of 16 residues. Trimming took 3 bases from V and 2 from J, leaving 14 bases between them. Germline CDR1 is LNHDA and CDR2 is SQIVND (reference sequence). This TCR derives from a woman older than 75 in a cohort sampled during active or convalescent COVID-19. Material for sequencing was peripheral blood. The V gene is TRBV19, the J gene TRBJ1-5; tentatively, D is TRBD1 (5 bases). The CDR3 reads CASSIQTGSGNQPQHF. The CDR3 DNA follows: TGTGCCAGTAGTATTCAAACAGGCTCGGGCAATCAGCCCCAGCATTTT.